The 25 T cell receptor beta chains below come from one sample, sequenced in a study of blood T cells in healthy people across ages. Combining a sample-barcoded 5' primer with a J-beta primer mix, a second PCR ran for roughly 6 to 12 cycles. TCRdb fed the 5' RACE reads into MiXCR, producing one record per CDR3 protein. Of around 2 million distinct CDR3 sequences listed, roughly two fifths were seen once; the top ten hold roughly 23%. Input material: blood. These receptors came from a human donor in good health.

A remark on this clonotype: With a much larger clone just one base away, this may be a read error. V is TRBV20-1 and J is TRBJ2-1, with 14 bases lining up with TRBD2. The end of the DNA fits TRBJ2-7 better, so the J call may be wrong. CDR1 DFQATT and CDR2 SNEGSKA come from the germline V gene (reference sequence). There are 19 residues in the CDR3. This CDR3 reads CSAQSSGTSGGGSYNEQYF. CDR3 bases: TGCAGTGCTCAATCCTCCGGGACTAGCGGGGGAGGCTCCTACAATGAGCAGTACTTC.

Turning to this clonotype: One end of the junction does not line up with germline, which may come from a read error. This CDR3 is CACSLGQGIRSYEQYF. CDR3 bases: TGTGCCTGCAGCCTCGGGCAGGGAATCCGCTCCTACGAGCAGTACTTC. The chain joins TRBV3-1 to TRBJ2-7; maybe TRBD1 (5 bases). This CDR3 region has 16 residues. Germline V gene lookup returns CDR1 LGHDT and CDR2 YNNKEL (reference sequence).

This chain connects TRBV29-1 to TRBJ2-4, with D perhaps TRBD2 (6 bases). Germline values: CDR1 SQVTM, CDR2 ANQGSEA. The CDR3 contains 10 residues. V gave up 7 bases and J gave up 13 bases, with 14 bases separating them. CDR3 nucleotide sequence: TGCAGCGCCCTCTGGGAGGAGCAGTACTTC. This encodes CSALWEEQYF. Full variable domain (outside the CDR3, taken from reference TRBV29-1 and TRBJ2-4): SAVISQKPSRDICQRGTSLTIQCQVDSQVTMMFWYRQQPGQSLTLIATANQGSEATYESGFVIDKFPISRPNLTFSTLTVSNMSPEDSSIYLCSALWEEQYFGAGTRLSVL.

V usage is TRBV29-1 and J usage is TRBJ1-2; the D is unclear. Trimming removed 7 bases from V and 3 bases from J, with 12 bases in between. This CDR3 has 12 amino acids. Per germline, CDR1 SQVTM and CDR2 ANQGSEA. CDR3 nucleotides: TGCAGCGATAAGACCGGGGACTATGGCTACACCTTC. It specifies CSDKTGDYGYTF.

This clonotype has only a few counts. The chain uses TRBV6-5 and TRBJ1-5; a possible D gene is TRBD1 (5 bases). There are 13 residues in the CDR3. The germline V gene has CDR1 MNHEY and CDR2 SVGAGI. V was shortened by 5 bases and J by 4 bases, with 9 bases between the two germline ends. The CDR3 protein is CASSRGENQPQHF. The DNA for the CDR3 is TGTGCCAGCAGTCGGGGGGAAAATCAGCCCCAGCATTTT.

The gene calls are TRBV5-1 and TRBJ1-5; D ambiguous. CDR1 and CDR2 from the germline V gene are SGHRS and YFSETQ. V was trimmed by 2 bases and J by 7 bases, leaving 10 bases between them. This CDR3 spans 13 amino acids. CDR3 DNA: TGCGCCAGCAGCTTAGGCCCCGAACAGCCCCAGCATTTT. Translation gives CASSLGPEQPQHF. The whole variable domain, filled in from reference TRBV5-1 and TRBJ1-5, reads KAGVTQTPRYLIKTRGQQVTLSCSPISGHRSVSWYQQTPGQGLQFLFEYFSETQRNKGNFPGRFSGRQFSNSRSEMNVSTLELGDSALYLCASSLGPEQPQHFGDGTRLSIL.

This clonotype has just a few counts. The chain has TRBV3-1 and TRBJ2-1; 11 bases are a match to TRBD1. J gave up 0 bases and V 1 base, and 2 bases lay outside the gene matches. The CDR3 length is 17 residues. The germline gives CDR1 LGHDT, CDR2 YNNKEL (reference sequence). DNA of the CDR3: TGTGCCAGCAGCCAAGTGGGGACAGGGGGCTCCTACAATGAGCAGTTCTTC. Protein product: CASSQVGTGGSYNEQFF.

The chain employs TRBV4-3 and TRBJ1-3, with 8 bases identical to TRBD1. V shed 8 bases and J 0 bases; nucleotides not matched to a gene: 6. Germline V CDR1 and CDR2: LGHNA, YSLEER. This CDR3 region has 15 residues. CDR3 in amino acids: CASRQGLTSGNTIYF. The CDR3 DNA reads TGCGCCAGCCGACAGGGGCTAACCTCTGGAAACACCATATATTTT.

The sample holds a few counts of this clonotype. This chain connects TRBV5-1 to TRBJ2-5, with D perhaps given as TRBD1 or TRBD2 (6 bases each). V was pared by 0 bases and J by 8 bases, with 11 bases between. The CDR3 extends over 13 amino acids. Germline CDR1 is SGHRS and CDR2 is YFSETQ. The CDR3 protein is CASSLEQGGTQYF. CDR3 coding DNA: TGCGCCAGCAGCTTGGAACAGGGAGGAACCCAGTACTTC.

The chain recombines TRBV10-3 with TRBJ1-1; D ambiguous. CDR1 and CDR2 from the germline V gene are ENHRY and SYGVKD. Trimming left V 8 bases short and J 1 base short, with 8 bases between. There are 12 residues in the CDR3. CDR3: CAIGKGNTEAFF. CDR3 coding DNA: TGTGCCATCGGGAAGGGGAACACTGAAGCTTTCTTT.

A few counts support this clonotype. This chain connects TRBV4-3 to TRBJ2-7; D possibly corresponds to TRBD2 (5 bases). Germline V gives CDR1 LGHNA, CDR2 YSLEER. The CDR3 consists of 14 residues. V lost 3 bases and J 1 base, leaving 10 bases between the germline ends. As DNA, the CDR3 is TGCGCCAGCAGCCACGAGGGAACGTCCTACGAGCAGTACTTC. This sequence encodes CASSHEGTSYEQYF.

This clonotype was detected only a few times. This chain joins TRBV7-2 and TRBJ1-2, with D uncertain. This CDR3 is built from 13 residues. V lost 2 bases and J lost 8, with 12 bases in between. From germline, CDR1 is SGHTA and CDR2 FQGNSA. The CDR3 protein is CASSLSRERGYTF. The CDR3 DNA sequence: TGTGCCAGCAGCTTATCGAGGGAACGGGGCTACACCTTC.

The chain carries TRBV7-2 and TRBJ1-6; no definite D call. V was pared by 5 bases and J by 10 bases, with 9 bases between. The germline gives CDR1 SGHTA, CDR2 FQGNSA. This CDR3 is built from 12 residues. The DNA for the CDR3 is TGTGCCAGCAGCGCCCTTTGGTCACCCCTCCACTTT. It is translated as CASSALWSPLHF. The full variable domain, with the rest looked up from reference TRBV7-2 and TRBJ1-6, is GAGVSQSPSNKVTEKGKDVELRCDPISGHTALYWYRQSLGQGLEFLIYFQGNSAPDKSGLPSDRFSAERTGGSVSTLTIQRTQQEDSAVYLCASSALWSPLHFGNGTRLTVT.

The genes are TRBV20-1 and TRBJ1-1; 9 nucleotides align to TRBD1. Germline assignment: CDR1 DFQATT and CDR2 SNEGSKA (reference sequence). Germline trimming cut 3 bases from V and 1 base from J; bases unmatched to any gene: 9. The CDR3 is 16 residues long. The chain's CDR3 is CSASPGTGIGNTEAFF. CDR3 DNA sequence: TGCAGTGCTAGCCCAGGGACAGGGATTGGGAACACTGAAGCTTTCTTT.

A few counts support this clonotype. The rearrangement links TRBV5-1 to TRBJ1-2; 10 bases match TRBD1. V shed 5 bases, J shed 2 bases, and the junction held 12 bases outside the gene matches. Germline CDR1 reads SGHRS; CDR2 reads YFSETQ. The CDR3 has 17 residues. In DNA form, the CDR3 reads TGCGCCAGCAGTCCAACCGGGACAGGGGCTAAAAACTATGGCTACACCTTC. Encoded protein: CASSPTGTGAKNYGYTF.

The J gene is TRBJ2-7, the V gene TRBV28; the D is unclear. Germline CDR1 is MDHEN and CDR2 is SYDVKM. This CDR3 is built from 13 residues. V dropped 6 bases and J dropped 2 bases, with 11 bases sitting between them. For the CDR3, the DNA is TGTGCCAGCAGCCGGTGGACGACCTACGAGCAGTACTTC. Translation gives CASSRWTTYEQYF.

This clonotype was seen a few times. The chain uses TRBV7-2 and TRBJ2-7; 11 bases map to TRBD2. The J segment lost 5 bases and the V segment lost 5 bases, leaving 8 bases of the junction unmatched. CDR3 size: 15 residues. The germline CDR1 and CDR2 sequences are SGHTA and FQGNSA. CDR3 in amino acids: CASSLTSGASDEQYF. In nucleotides, the CDR3 is TGTGCCAGCAGCCTGACTAGCGGGGCCAGCGACGAGCAGTACTTC.

The V and J genes are TRBV28 and TRBJ1-6; 7 bases are shared with TRBD1. The CDR3 extends over 16 amino acids. After removal of 7 bases from V and 9 bases from J, the junction contained 15 bases not matched to a gene. Germline V lookup: CDR1 MDHEN, CDR2 SYDVKM. CDR3 bases: TGTGCCAGCACCCCTGGGGGACAGACATTAATTTCACCCCTCCACTTT. This sequence encodes CASTPGGQTLISPLHF.

V gene TRBV11-3 combines with J gene TRBJ1-2; possible D gene TRBD1, 6 bases. Germline V lookup: CDR1 SGHNT, CDR2 YENEEA. The CDR3 consists of 14 residues. Trimming pared 5 bases from V and 7 bases from J, leaving 17 bases between. The CDR3 loop reads CASSQLTGSCGYTF. Here the CDR3 DNA reads TGTGCCAGCAGCCAGCTGACAGGCAGCTGTGGCTACACCTTC.

In this sample, this clonotype turned up once. The CDR3 sequence is CASSMMGGVYGYTF. In DNA, the CDR3 is TGTGCCAGCAGTATGATGGGAGGGGTCTATGGCTACACCTTC. The chain uses TRBV6-1 and TRBJ1-2, with D maybe TRBD1 (5 bases). Trimming took 5 bases from V and 4 from J, leaving 14 bases between them. Germline CDR1 reads MNHNS; CDR2 reads SASEGT. The CDR3 spans 14 residues.

Details on this clonotype: A much larger clone lies one base from this, so it may be a read error. The chain links TRBV20-1 to TRBJ1-4; tentative D call: TRBD1 (5 bases). Germline V lookup: CDR1 DFQATT, CDR2 SNEGSKA (reference sequence). CDR3 length equals 13 residues. The CDR3 loop is CSALTVGNEKRFF. DNA for the CDR3: TGCAGTGCCCTGACAGTGGGTAATGAAAAACGGTTTTTT.

This clonotype was seen ten or more times. CDR3 bases: TGTGCCAGCAGCGCCCATCTCCGGGACAAAGACGAGCAGTACTTC. It specifies CASSAHLRDKDEQYF. The V and J genes are TRBV7-8 and TRBJ2-7, with D possibly being TRBD1 (6 bases). CDR1 is SGHVS and CDR2 is FQNEAQ in the germline V gene. V was pared by 5 bases and J by 5 bases, with 19 bases between. The CDR3 loop spans 15 amino acids. Looking up the rest from reference TRBV7-8 and TRBJ2-7 gives the full variable domain: GAGVSQSPRYKVAKRGQDVALRCDPISGHVSLFWYQQALGQGPEFLTYFQNEAQLDKSGLPSDRFFAERPEGSVSTLKIQRTQQEDSAVYLCASSAHLRDKDEQYFGPGTRLTVT.

This clonotype was detected only a few times. The V and J genes are TRBV6-5 and TRBJ1-1; 7 bases fit TRBD1. The J segment lost 7 bases and the V segment lost 6 bases, leaving 11 bases of the junction unmatched. Germline CDR1 reads MNHEY; CDR2 reads SVGAGI. The CDR3 is 14 amino acids. The DNA for the CDR3 is TGTGCCAGCAGAATGGACAGGTCTGGGAATGAAGCTTTCTTT. This sequence encodes CASRMDRSGNEAFF.

This chain uses TRBV29-1 with TRBJ1-1; D possibly corresponds to TRBD1 (6 bases). The germline V gene has CDR1 SQVTM and CDR2 ANQGSEA. This CDR3 comprises 12 residues. The CDR3 reads CRQGFGNTEAFF. The CDR3 coding sequence is TGCAGGCAGGGGTTTGGGAACACTGAAGCTTTCTTT.

This chain links TRBV7-2 with TRBJ2-5; D tentatively reads TRBD1 or TRBD2 (5 bases each). Germline V gene lookup returns CDR1 SGHTA and CDR2 FQGNSA. The germline V and J ends were trimmed by 5 bases and 2 bases, with 18 bases remaining between them. The CDR3 contains 16 residues. This CDR3 reads CASSPTRDRRQETQYF. The CDR3 DNA reads as TGTGCCAGCAGCCCGACCAGGGACCGCAGGCAAGAGACCCAGTACTTC.